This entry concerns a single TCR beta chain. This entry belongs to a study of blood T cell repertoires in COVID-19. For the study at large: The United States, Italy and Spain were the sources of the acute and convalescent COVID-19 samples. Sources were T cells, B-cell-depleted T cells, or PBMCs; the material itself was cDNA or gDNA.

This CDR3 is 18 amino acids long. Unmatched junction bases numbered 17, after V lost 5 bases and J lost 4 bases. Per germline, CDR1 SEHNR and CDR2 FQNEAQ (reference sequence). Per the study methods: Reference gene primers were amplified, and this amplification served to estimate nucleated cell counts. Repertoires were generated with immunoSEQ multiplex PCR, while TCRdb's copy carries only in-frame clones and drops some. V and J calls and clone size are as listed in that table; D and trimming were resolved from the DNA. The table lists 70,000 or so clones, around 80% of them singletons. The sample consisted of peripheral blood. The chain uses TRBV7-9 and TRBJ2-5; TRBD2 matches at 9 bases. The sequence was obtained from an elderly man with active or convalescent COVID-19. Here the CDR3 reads CASSPWMTSGDKGETQYF. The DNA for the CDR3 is TGTGCCAGCAGCCCTTGGATGACTAGCGGAGACAAGGGAGAGACCCAGTACTTC.